The 10 T cell receptor beta chains given below trace back to one sample, sequenced in a study of blood T cell repertoires in COVID-19. The data were produced by immunoSEQ multiplex PCR, yet TCRdb's version contains in-frame clones alone and is incomplete. The top ten hold roughly 13% of the sample, which has about 220,000 clones, 75% to 85% seen once. Sequencing was done on a sample of peripheral blood. These receptors came from a human donor in a cohort sampled during active COVID-19.

This rearrangement joins TRBV5-5 to TRBJ2-5; 8 nucleotides match TRBD1. Germline CDR1 is SGHKS and CDR2 is YYEKEE (reference sequence). The CDR3 has 14 residues. The ends lost 4 bases at V and 0 bases at J; junction bases unmatched: 2. CDR3 sequence reads: CASSRTGNQETQYF. The DNA of the CDR3 is TGTGCCAGCAGCCGGACAGGGAACCAAGAGACCCAGTACTTC.

This sequence joins TRBV4-2 and TRBJ1-6; TRBD1 is a possible D gene (6 bases). Per germline, CDR1 LGHNA and CDR2 YNFKEQ. This CDR3 contains 17 residues. Trimming left V 0 bases short and J 9 bases short, with 18 bases between. The CDR3 sequence: CASSQDNAWGGGSPLHF. For the CDR3, the DNA is TGTGCCAGCAGCCAAGATAACGCCTGGGGGGGCGGTTCACCCCTCCACTTT.

Written as DNA, the CDR3 is TGTGCCAGCAGCTTAGATAGAAAAAGTCCCCTCCACTTT. Protein sequence: CASSLDRKSPLHF. V is TRBV11-2 and J is TRBJ1-6; D gene unclear. Looked up from germline, CDR1 is SGHAT and CDR2 is FQNNGV. This CDR3 is 13 amino acids long. V was clipped by 0 bases and J by 13 bases, with 10 bases between them.

V usage is TRBV4-1 and J usage is TRBJ1-4; D perhaps matches TRBD1 (6 bases). The V end lost 1 base, the J end lost 7 bases, and 10 bases lay between the germline ends. This CDR3 spans 14 amino acids. Germline V CDR1 and CDR2: MGHRA, YSYEKL. The CDR3: CASSQGGGVEKLFF. The CDR3 nucleotides read TGCGCCAGCAGCCAAGGAGGGGGTGTTGAAAAACTGTTTTTT.

This clone was observed a single time. The junction does not match germline at one end; this may be a read error. The rearrangement uses TRBV7-7 and TRBJ2-2; D call uncertain. The CDR3 covers 13 residues. Germline values: CDR1 SSHAT, CDR2 FNYEAQ (reference sequence). CDR3 in DNA: TGTGCTAGCAGCTCGACTTACACCGGGGAGCTGTTTTTT. This gives the protein CASSSTYTGELFF.

DNA for the CDR3: TGTGCCAGCAGTTCCATTGGCGGCTACACCTTC. Translation gives CASSSIGGYTF. The chain recombines TRBV28 with TRBJ1-2, with D unresolved. This CDR3 contains 11 residues. Trimming removed 4 bases at V and 8 bases at J, with 8 bases between. From germline, CDR1 is MDHEN and CDR2 SYDVKM.

The V call is TRBV10-3, the J call TRBJ1-3; TRBD1 matches 8 bases. The CDR3 is 15 residues long. V gave up 6 bases and J gave up 4 bases; unmatched junction bases: 8. CDR1 is ENHRY and CDR2 is SYGVKD in the germline V gene. The CDR3 DNA reads as TGTGCCATCAGATCGGACAGGGACCCGGGAAACACCATATATTTT. It is translated as CAIRSDRDPGNTIYF.

This clone was counted a single time. The genes are TRBV3-1 (or the pseudogene TRBV3-2) and TRBJ2-7; 7 bases align to TRBD2. The V gene end was trimmed by 4 bases and the J gene end by 6 bases; junction bases not matched to a gene: 6. Germline CDR1 reads LGHDT; CDR2 reads YNNKEL (reference sequence). The CDR3 sequence is 13 residues long. Here the CDR3 reads CASSRPGGREQYF. CDR3 nucleotides: TGTGCCAGCAGCCGCCCGGGAGGACGCGAGCAGTACTTC.

The chain couples TRBV2 to TRBJ1-4, with 7 bases lining up with TRBD1. Germline CDR1 reads SNHLY; CDR2 reads FYNNEI. The CDR3 totals 16 residues. Trimming cost V 11 bases and J 3 bases; bases outside gene matches: 15. CDR3 DNA sequence: TGTGCCTGCAAGAGGGGGCTTTCCTTTGCTAATGAAAAACTGTTTTTT. Translation: CACKRGLSFANEKLFF.

This rearrangement joins TRBV29-1 to TRBJ2-5; D might be TRBD1 (6 bases). Trimming left V 6 bases short and J 1 base short, with 15 bases between. The CDR3 sequence is 14 residues long. CDR1 is SQVTM, CDR2 ANQGSEA, per germline. The CDR3 DNA is TGCAGCGTCGCGTACAGGGCGCCCCAAGAGACCCAGTACTTC. As protein: CSVAYRAPQETQYF. The whole variable domain, remainder taken from reference TRBV29-1 and TRBJ2-5, is SAVISQKPSRDICQRGTSLTIQCQVDSQVTMMFWYRQQPGQSLTLIATANQGSEATYESGFVIDKFPISRPNLTFSTLTVSNMSPEDSSIYLCSVAYRAPQETQYFGPGTRLLVL.